Ten or more counts support the clone carrying this TCR beta chain. Each CDR3 protein is one row after TCRdb ran MiXCR on the RT-PCR reads. In the table there are 4,200 or so distinct CDR3 sequences, under 40% of which are singletons. Germline CDR1 KGHDR, CDR2 SFDVKD. Trimming shortened V by 6 bases and J by 5 bases, and 18 bases separated the two germline ends. The CDR3 is made up of 15 amino acids. Sequences were obtained from memory CD4+ T cells from salivary gland. J is TRBJ2-5 and V is TRBV24-1; D gene ambiguous. This clonotype originated in a female donor with primary Sjogren's syndrome. The CDR3 sequence: CATSYTSGFGETQYF. The CDR3 DNA reads as TGTGCCACCAGTTATACTTCAGGATTTGGGGAGACCCAGTACTTC.